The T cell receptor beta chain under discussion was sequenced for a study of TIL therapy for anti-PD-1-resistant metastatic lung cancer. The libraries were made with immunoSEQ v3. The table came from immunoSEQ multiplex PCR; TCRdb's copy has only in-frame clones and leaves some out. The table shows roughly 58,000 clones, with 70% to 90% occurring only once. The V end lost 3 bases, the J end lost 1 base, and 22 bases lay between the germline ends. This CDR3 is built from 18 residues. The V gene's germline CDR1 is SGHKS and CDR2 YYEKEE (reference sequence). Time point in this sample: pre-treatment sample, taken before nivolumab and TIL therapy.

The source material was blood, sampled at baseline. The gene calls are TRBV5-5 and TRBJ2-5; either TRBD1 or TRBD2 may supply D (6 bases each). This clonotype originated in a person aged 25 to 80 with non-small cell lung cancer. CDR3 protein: CASSSHGGRMGPQETQYF. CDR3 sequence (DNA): TGTGCCAGCAGCTCCCACGGGGGCAGGATGGGCCCCCAAGAGACCCAGTACTTC.